A selection of T cell receptor beta chains follows, all from one sample in a study of PD-L1 blockade in urothelial cancer. Libraries were prepared by immunoSEQ multiplex PCR; TCRdb keeps only in-frame clonotypes and omits some of them. Of 60,000 to 75,000 clones listed, more than 75% are singletons. The sequences come from PBMCs, collected around atezolizumab (anti-PD-L1) treatment. These receptors were obtained from a man aged 55-75 years with urothelial cancer. CDR3s include the opening cysteine and the closing phenylalanine or tryptophan. A D gene is named only where the DNA matches it firmly.

v_gene,d_gene,j_gene,CDR3nt,CDR3aa
TRBV5-1,TRBD2,TRBJ2-3,TGCGCCAGCAGCTTGGAGGGTAGCGGGGGGGGAGATACGCAGTATTTT,CASSLEGSGGGDTQYF
TRBV11-3,-,TRBJ1-4,TGTGCCAGCAGCTTAGATGGGAGGAATTTCGAAAAACTGTTTTTT,CASSLDGRNFEKLFF
TRBV21-1,-,TRBJ2-7,TGTGTTCCCCTTCGGTGCCCCGAGCAGTACTTC,CVPLRCPEQYF
TRBV6-6,TRBD2,TRBJ2-2,TGTGCCAGCCTTCAAGCGAGCGGGGGGGCCGGGGAGCTGTTTTTT,CASLQASGGAGELFF
TRBV27,-,TRBJ1-1,TGTGCCAGCCGCCCCGCATCAGGGGACCAGAACACTGAAGCTTTCTTT,CASRPASGDQNTEAFF
TRBV30,TRBD1,TRBJ1-4,TGTGCCTGGAGACAGGGGGGGGGTGAAAAACTGTTTTTT,CAWRQGGGEKLFF
TRBV6-5,-,TRBJ1-1,TGTGCCAGCAGTTCGGGAGGGGCAGGAAACACTGAAGCTTTCTTT,CASSSGGAGNTEAFF
TRBV15,TRBD1,TRBJ1-5,TGTGCCACCAGCAGAGATAAGTGGACAGGTGTGAATCAGCCCCAGCATTTT,CATSRDKWTGVNQPQHF
TRBV7-2,TRBD1,TRBJ1-1,TGTGCCAGCAGCATCGGGACAGGGTGGGGCACTGAAGCTTTCTTT,CASSIGTGWGTEAFF
TRBV18,TRBD1,TRBJ2-7,TGTGCCAGCTCACAACCGGGACAGGGGGTTTACGAGCAGTACTTC,CASSQPGQGVYEQYF
TRBV6-6,-,TRBJ2-2,TGTGCCAGCACCAGGACAGCGAACACCGGGGAGCTGTTTTTT,CASTRTANTGELFF
TRBV7-2,-,TRBJ2-3,TGTGCCAGCAGCTTAGACCGGGGTACAGATACGCAGTATTTT,CASSLDRGTDTQYF
TRBV7-6,TRBD1,TRBJ2-7,TGTGCCAGCAGCTTAGGAGGACAGGGCCCCTACGAGCAGTACTTC,CASSLGGQGPYEQYF
TRBV5-4,TRBD1,TRBJ2-5,TGTGCCAGCAGCCAAGACAGGGGGCCGGCCGAGACCCAGTACTTC,CASSQDRGPAETQYF
TRBV5-4,TRBD1,TRBJ2-3,TGTGCCAGCAGCTTTATAGCAGGGGGAGATACGCAGTATTTT,CASSFIAGGDTQYF
TRBV4-1,-,TRBJ1-4,TGCGCCAGCAGCCAAGATCTTCAAAAACTGTTTTTT,CASSQDLQKLFF
TRBV6-1,TRBD2,TRBJ2-4,TGTGCCAGCAGTGAATCGGGAGGGCTTGGAAACATTCAGTACTTC,CASSESGGLGNIQYF
TRBV5-1,TRBD1,TRBJ2-3,TGCGCCAGCAGCGCCGGGACAGGGACTGCGGATACGCAGTATTTT,CASSAGTGTADTQYF
TRBV16,TRBD1,TRBJ1-2,TGTGCCAGCAGCCCCGACAGGGCCAGCTATGGCTACACCTTC,CASSPDRASYGYTF
TRBV5-1,-,TRBJ1-4,TGCGCCAGCAGCACCCGGGACACCCCTAATGAAAAACTGTTTTTT,CASSTRDTPNEKLFF
TRBV5-1,-,TRBJ2-7,TGCGCCAGCAGCTCCGGGGGAGCGCTCTACGAGCAGTACTTC,CASSSGGALYEQYF
TRBV7-2,TRBD1,TRBJ1-1,TGTGCCAGCACTGGACAGGGTGTGATCACTGAAGCTTTCTTT,CASTGQGVITEAFF
TRBV5-5,-,TRBJ1-4,TGTGCCAGCAGCTTGGGGGCTTCGGGGTCTGGTGAAAAACTGTTTTTT,CASSLGASGSGEKLFF
TRBV7-2,TRBD1,TRBJ1-6,TGTGCCAGCAGCTTAGTACGAGGGGGCGCGGGGAATTCACCCCTCCACTTT,CASSLVRGGAGNSPLHF
TRBV7-2,TRBD2,TRBJ2-2,TGTGCCAGCAGCTTGGCCCCTCGGGGGGCGAACACCGGGGAGCTGTTTTTT,CASSLAPRGANTGELFF
TRBV5-1,TRBD1,TRBJ2-7,TGCGCCAGCAGCTCCCCCGGGACAGGGAACCCCTACGAGCAGTACTTC,CASSSPGTGNPYEQYF